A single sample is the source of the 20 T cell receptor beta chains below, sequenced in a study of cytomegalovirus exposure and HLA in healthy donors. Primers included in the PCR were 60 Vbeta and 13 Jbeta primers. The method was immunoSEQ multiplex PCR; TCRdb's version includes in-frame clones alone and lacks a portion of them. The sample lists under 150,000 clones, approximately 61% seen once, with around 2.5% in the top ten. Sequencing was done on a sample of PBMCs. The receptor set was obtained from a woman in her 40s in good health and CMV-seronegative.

Here the CDR3 reads CASSHDVSGTEAFF. For the CDR3, the DNA is TGTGCCAGCAGCCACGACGTCTCGGGCACTGAAGCTTTCTTT. The chain joins TRBV27 to TRBJ1-1; the D is unclear. The V gene's germline CDR1 is MNHEY and CDR2 SMNVEV (reference sequence). V was pared by 6 bases and J by 4 bases, with 15 bases between. The CDR3 runs to 14 residues.

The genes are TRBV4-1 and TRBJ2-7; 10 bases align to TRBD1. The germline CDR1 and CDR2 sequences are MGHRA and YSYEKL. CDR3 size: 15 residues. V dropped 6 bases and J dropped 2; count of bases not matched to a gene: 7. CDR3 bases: TGCGCCAGCAGTCTCCGGGACAGGGGAGCCTACGAGCAGTACTTC. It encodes CASSLRDRGAYEQYF.

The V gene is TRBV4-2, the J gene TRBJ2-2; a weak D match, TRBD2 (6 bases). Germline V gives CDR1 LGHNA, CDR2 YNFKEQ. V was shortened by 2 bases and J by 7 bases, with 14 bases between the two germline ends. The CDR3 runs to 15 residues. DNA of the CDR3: TGTGCCAGCAGCCAAATGGCGGGGAAGGGCGGGGAGCTGTTTTTT. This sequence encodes CASSQMAGKGGELFF.

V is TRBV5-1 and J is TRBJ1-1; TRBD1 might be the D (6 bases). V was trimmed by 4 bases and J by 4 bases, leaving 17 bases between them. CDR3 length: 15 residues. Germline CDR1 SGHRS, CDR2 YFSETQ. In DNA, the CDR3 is TGCGCCAGCAGCCCGGTGGGGGCTGTTCGCACTGAAGCTTTCTTT. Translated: CASSPVGAVRTEAFF.

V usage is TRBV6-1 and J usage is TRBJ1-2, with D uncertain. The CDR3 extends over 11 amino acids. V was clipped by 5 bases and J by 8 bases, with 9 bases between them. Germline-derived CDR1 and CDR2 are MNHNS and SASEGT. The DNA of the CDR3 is TGTGCCAGCAGTACTGGGCTAGGCTACACCTTC. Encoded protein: CASSTGLGYTF.

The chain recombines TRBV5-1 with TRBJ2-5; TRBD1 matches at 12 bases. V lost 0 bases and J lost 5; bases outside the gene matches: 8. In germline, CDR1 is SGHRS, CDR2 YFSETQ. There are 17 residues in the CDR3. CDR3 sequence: CASSLAGQGAQAETQYF. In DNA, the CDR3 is TGCGCCAGCAGCTTGGCGGGACAGGGGGCGCAGGCGGAGACCCAGTACTTC.

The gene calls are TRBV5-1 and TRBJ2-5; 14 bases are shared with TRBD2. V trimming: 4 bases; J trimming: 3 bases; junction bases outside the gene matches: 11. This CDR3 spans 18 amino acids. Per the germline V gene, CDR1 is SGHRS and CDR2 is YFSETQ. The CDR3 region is CASSPGTSGGLKKETQYF. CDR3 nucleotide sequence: TGCGCCAGCAGCCCCGGGACTAGCGGGGGCTTAAAGAAAGAGACCCAGTACTTC.

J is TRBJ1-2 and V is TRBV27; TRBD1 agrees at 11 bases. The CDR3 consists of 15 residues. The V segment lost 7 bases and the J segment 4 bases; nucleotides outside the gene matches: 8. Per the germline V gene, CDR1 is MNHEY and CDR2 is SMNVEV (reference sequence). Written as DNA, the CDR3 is TGTGCCAGCACCTTCCTGGGACAGGGGGGCTATGGCTACACCTTC. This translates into CASTFLGQGGYGYTF.

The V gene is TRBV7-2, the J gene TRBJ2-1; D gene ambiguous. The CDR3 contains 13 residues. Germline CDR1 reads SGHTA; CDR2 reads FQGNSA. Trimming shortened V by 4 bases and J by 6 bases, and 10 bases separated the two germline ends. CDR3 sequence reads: CASSSQVLNEQFF. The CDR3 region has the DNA TGTGCCAGCAGCTCACAAGTCCTCAATGAGCAGTTCTTC.

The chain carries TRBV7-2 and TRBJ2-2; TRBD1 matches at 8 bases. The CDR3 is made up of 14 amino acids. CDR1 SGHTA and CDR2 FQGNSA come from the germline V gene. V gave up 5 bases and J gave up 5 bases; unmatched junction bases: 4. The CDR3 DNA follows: TGTGCCAGCAGCATTACAGGGGGGACCGGGGAGCTGTTTTTT. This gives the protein CASSITGGTGELFF.

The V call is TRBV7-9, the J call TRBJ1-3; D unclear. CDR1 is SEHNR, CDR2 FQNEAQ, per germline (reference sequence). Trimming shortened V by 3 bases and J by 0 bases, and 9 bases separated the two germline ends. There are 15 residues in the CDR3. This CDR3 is CASSFRSTSGNTIYF. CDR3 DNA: TGTGCCAGCAGCTTCAGGTCAACCTCTGGAAACACCATATATTTT.

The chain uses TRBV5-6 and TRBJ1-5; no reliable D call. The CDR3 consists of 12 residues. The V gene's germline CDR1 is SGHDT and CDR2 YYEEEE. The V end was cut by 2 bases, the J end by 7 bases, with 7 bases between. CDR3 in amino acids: CASSLLSQPQHF. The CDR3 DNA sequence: TGTGCCAGCAGCTTACTCTCGCAGCCCCAGCATTTT.

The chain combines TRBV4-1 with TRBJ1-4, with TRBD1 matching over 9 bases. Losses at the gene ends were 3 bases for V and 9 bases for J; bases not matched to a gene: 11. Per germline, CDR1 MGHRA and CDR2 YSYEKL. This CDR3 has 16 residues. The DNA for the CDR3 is TGCGCCAGCAGCCAGCCTATCGGGACAGGGAGTAAAAAACTGTTTTTT. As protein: CASSQPIGTGSKKLFF.

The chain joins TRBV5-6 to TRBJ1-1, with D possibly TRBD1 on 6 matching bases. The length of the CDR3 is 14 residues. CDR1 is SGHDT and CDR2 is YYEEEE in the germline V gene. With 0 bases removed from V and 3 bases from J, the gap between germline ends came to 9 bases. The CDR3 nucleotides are TGTGCCAGCAGCTTGGGGCAGGGGTACACTGAAGCTTTCTTT. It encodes CASSLGQGYTEAFF.

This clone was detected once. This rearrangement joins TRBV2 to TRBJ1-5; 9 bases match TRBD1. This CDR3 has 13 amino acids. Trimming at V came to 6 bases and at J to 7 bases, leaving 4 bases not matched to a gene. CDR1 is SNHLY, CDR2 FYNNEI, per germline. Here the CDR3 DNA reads TGTGCCAGCAGGGGGACAGGGCAACAGCCCCAGCATTTT. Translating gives CASRGTGQQPQHF.

CDR3 DNA: TGTGCCAGTAGTGCGGACAGGGGAATTTTTAACTATGGCTACACCTTC. Amino acids: CASSADRGIFNYGYTF. The chain recombines TRBV19 with TRBJ1-2; 9 nucleotides align to TRBD1. The CDR3 sequence is 16 residues long. Germline CDR1 LNHDA, CDR2 SQIVND (reference sequence). Germline trimming cut 5 bases from V and 1 base from J; bases unmatched to any gene: 8.

As DNA, the CDR3 is TGTGCCAGCAGCCCCGACAGGGGATTTGGGATTTATAATTCACCCCTCCACTTT. It translates to CASSPDRGFGIYNSPLHF. The chain carries TRBV9 and TRBJ1-6; 8 nucleotides line up with TRBD1. This CDR3 region has 18 residues. Losses at the gene ends were 4 bases for V and 4 bases for J; bases not matched to a gene: 13. Per the germline V gene, CDR1 is SGDLS and CDR2 is YYNGEE.

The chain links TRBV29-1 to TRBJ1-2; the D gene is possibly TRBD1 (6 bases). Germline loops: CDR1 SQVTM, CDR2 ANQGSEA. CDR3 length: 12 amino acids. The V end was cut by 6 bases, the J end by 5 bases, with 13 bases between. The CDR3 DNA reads TGCAGCGTATCGACTGGACAGTATGGCTACACCTTC. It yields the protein CSVSTGQYGYTF.

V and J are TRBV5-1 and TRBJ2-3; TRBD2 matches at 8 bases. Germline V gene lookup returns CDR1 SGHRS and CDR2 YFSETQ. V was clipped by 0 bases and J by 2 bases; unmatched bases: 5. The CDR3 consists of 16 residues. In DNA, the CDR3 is TGCGCCAGCAGCTTGGCCGGTAGCGGGGCCACAGATACGCAGTATTTT. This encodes CASSLAGSGATDTQYF.

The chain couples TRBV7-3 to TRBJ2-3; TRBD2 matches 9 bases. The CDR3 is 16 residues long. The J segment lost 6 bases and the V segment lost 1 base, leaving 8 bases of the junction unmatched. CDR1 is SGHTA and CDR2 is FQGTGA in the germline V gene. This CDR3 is CASSLRLSGGGDTQYF. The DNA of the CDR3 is TGTGCCAGCAGCTTAAGGCTTAGCGGGGGTGGGGATACGCAGTATTTT.